This T cell receptor (beta chain) is drawn from a study of CD39 and CD103 CD8 tumor-infiltrating T cells. Study-level points and caveats: Blood and uninvolved lymph node rarely held DP TIL clonotypes.

This CDR3 is 12 amino acids long. Germline V gene lookup returns CDR1 SGDLS and CDR2 YYNGEE. V was shortened by 3 bases and J by 0 bases, with 3 bases between the two germline ends. Memory CD8 T cells were sorted as CD8+CD4-CD45RA-, any CCR7 status. The method was immunoSEQ multiplex PCR; TCRdb's version includes in-frame clones alone and lacks a portion of them. The sample consists of around 7,400 clones, over 50% of them appearing once. A remark on this clone: Its matching antigen is unknown.

This TCR derives from a human donor with head and neck squamous cell carcinoma. Sequencing input: CD8+ T cells sorted from blood. Sample subset: total memory CD8 T cells (CD45RA-CCR7+/-) from blood or uninvolved lymph node. The genes are TRBV9 and TRBJ1-1; D ambiguous. CDR3 nucleotide sequence: TGTGCCAGCAGCGGGATGAACACTGAAGCTTTCTTT. It yields the protein CASSGMNTEAFF. Filled out from reference TRBV9 and TRBJ1-1, the complete variable domain reads DSGVTQTPKHLITATGQRVTLRCSPRSGDLSVYWYQQSLDQGLQFLIQYYNGEERAKGNILERFSAQQFPDLHSELNLSSLELGDSALYFCASSGMNTEAFFGQGTRLTVV.